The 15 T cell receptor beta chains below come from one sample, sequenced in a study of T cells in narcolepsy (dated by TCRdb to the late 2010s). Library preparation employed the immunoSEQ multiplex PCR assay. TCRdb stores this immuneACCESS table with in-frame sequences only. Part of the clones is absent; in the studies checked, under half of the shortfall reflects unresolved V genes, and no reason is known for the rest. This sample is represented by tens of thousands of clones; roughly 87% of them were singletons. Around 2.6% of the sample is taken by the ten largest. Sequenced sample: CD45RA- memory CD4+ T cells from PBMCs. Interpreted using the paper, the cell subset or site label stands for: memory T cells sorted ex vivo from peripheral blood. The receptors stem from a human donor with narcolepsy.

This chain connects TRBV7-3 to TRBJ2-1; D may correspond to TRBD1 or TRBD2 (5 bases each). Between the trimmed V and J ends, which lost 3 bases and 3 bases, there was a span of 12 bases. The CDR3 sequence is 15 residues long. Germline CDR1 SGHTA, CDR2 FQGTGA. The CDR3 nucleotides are TGTGCCAGCAGCTTCTTTGGGGGTGACTACAATGAGCAGTTCTTC. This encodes CASSFFGGDYNEQFF.

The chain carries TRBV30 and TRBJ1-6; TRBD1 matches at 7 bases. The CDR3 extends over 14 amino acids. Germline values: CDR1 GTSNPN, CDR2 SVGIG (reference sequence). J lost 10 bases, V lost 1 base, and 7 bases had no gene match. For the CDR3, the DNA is TGTGCCTGGAGTGGACAGGGACATCACTCACCCCTCCACTTT. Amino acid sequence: CAWSGQGHHSPLHF.

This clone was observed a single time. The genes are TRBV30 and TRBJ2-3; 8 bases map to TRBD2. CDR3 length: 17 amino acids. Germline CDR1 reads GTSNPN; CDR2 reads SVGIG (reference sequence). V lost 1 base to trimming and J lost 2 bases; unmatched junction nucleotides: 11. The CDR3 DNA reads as TGTGCCTGGAGTGACCCCCGGGAGCGGGGGTCCACAGATACGCAGTATTTT. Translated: CAWSDPRERGSTDTQYF. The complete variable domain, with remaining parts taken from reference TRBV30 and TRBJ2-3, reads SQTIHQWPATLVQPVGSPLSLECTVEGTSNPNLYWYRQAAGRGLQLLFYSVGIGQISSEVPQNLSASRPQDRQFILSSKKLLLSDSGFYLCAWSDPRERGSTDTQYFGPGTRLTVL.

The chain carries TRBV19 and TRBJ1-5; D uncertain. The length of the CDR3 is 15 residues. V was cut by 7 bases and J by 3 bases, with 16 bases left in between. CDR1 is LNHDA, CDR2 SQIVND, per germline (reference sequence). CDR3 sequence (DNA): TGTGCCAGTAAGATGGAGATTAGCATCAATCAGCCCCAGCATTTT. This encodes CASKMEISINQPQHF.

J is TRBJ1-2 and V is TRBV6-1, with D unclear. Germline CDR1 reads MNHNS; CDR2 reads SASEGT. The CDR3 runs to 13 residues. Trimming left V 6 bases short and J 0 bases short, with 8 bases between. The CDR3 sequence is CASSLGTNYGYTF. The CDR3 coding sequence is TGTGCCAGCAGCCTCGGGACTAACTATGGCTACACCTTC.

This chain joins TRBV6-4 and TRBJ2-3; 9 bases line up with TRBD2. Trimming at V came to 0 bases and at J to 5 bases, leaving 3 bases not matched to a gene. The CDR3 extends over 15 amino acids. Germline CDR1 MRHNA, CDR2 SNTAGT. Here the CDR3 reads CASSDSRGGQDTQYF. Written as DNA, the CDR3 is TGTGCCAGCAGTGACTCGCGGGGGGGCCAAGATACGCAGTATTTT.

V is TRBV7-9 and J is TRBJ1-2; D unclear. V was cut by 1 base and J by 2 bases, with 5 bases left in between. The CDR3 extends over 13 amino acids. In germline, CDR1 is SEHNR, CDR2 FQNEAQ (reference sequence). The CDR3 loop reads CASSLERNYGYTF. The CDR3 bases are TGTGCCAGCAGCTTAGAGCGGAACTATGGCTACACCTTC.

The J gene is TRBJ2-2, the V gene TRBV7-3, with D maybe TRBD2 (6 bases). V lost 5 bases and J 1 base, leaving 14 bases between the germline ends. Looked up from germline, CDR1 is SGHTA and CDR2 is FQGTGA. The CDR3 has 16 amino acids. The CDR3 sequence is CASSPQGRGNTGELFF. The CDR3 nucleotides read TGTGCCAGCAGCCCCCAAGGGCGGGGGAACACCGGGGAGCTGTTTTTT.

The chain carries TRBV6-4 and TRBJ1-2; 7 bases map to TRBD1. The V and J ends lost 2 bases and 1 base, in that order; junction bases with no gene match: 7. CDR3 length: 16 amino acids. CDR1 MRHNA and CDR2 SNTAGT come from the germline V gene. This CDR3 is CASSDHNRGRNYGYTF. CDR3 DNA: TGTGCCAGCAGTGACCATAATAGGGGGCGTAACTATGGCTACACCTTC.

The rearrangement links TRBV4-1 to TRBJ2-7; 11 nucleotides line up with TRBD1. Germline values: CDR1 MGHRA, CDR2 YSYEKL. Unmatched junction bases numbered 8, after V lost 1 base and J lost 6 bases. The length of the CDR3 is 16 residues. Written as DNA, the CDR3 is TGCGCCAGCAGCCAAGTCCCCGGGACAGGGGGAGGCGAGCAGTACTTC. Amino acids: CASSQVPGTGGGEQYF.

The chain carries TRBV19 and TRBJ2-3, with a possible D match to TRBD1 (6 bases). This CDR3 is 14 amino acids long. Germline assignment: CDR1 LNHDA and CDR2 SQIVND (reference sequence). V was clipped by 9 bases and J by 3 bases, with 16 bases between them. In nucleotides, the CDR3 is TGTGCCAGCAACCTACAGGGAATGACAGATACGCAGTATTTT. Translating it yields CASNLQGMTDTQYF.

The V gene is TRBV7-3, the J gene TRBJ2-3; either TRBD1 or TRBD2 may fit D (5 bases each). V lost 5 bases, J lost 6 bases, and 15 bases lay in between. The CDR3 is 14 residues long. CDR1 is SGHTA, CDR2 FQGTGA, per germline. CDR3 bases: TGTGCCAGCAGCCAGGCCGGGGCCACGGATACGCAGTATTTT. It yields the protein CASSQAGATDTQYF.

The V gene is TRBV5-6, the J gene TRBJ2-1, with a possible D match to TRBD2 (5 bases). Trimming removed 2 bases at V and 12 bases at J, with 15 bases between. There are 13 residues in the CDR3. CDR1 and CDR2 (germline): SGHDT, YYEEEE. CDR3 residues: CASSFGPTRGQFF. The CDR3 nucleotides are TGTGCCAGCAGCTTTGGACCCACCCGGGGGCAGTTCTTC.

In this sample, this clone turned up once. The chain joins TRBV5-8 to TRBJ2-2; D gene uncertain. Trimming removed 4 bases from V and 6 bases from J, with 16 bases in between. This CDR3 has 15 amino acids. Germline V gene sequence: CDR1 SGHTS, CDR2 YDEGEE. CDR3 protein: CASSPWPMGPGELFF. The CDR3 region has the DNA TGTGCCAGCAGCCCTTGGCCTATGGGTCCCGGGGAGCTGTTTTTT.

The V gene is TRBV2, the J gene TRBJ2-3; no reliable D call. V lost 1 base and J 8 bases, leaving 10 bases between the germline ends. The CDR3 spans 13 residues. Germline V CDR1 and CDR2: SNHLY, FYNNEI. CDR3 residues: CASSEGATTTQYF. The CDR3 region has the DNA TGTGCCAGCAGTGAAGGGGCTACCACTACGCAGTATTTT.